Listed here are 19 T cell receptor beta chains from one sample, sequenced in a study of identifying expanded T cells in peripheral blood. Method: immunoSEQ multiplex PCR; TCRdb's copy keeps in-frame clones and lacks some. The sample lists over 90,000 clones, more than 70% occurring once. The sample was blood. The origin of the receptors is a person aged 18 to 75 in good health.

A few counts support this clone. J is TRBJ2-2 and V is TRBV5-4, with 7 nucleotides matching TRBD2. This CDR3 contains 18 residues. V trimming: 0 bases; J trimming: 1 base; junction bases outside the gene matches: 9. Germline-derived CDR1 and CDR2 are SGHNT and YYREEE (reference sequence). The CDR3 sequence: CASSLGGGIAMNTGELFF. The CDR3 nucleotides are TGTGCCAGCAGCTTGGGGGGAGGGATCGCGATGAACACCGGGGAGCTGTTTTTT.

The chain uses TRBV7-9 and TRBJ2-2, with 11 bases fitting TRBD2. Germline V lookup: CDR1 SEHNR, CDR2 FQNEAQ (reference sequence). The CDR3 is made up of 16 amino acids. With 6 bases clipped from V and 3 bases from J, the junction kept 6 bases outside the gene matches. The CDR3 coding sequence is TGTGCCAGCAGACAACCGGGACTAGCGGACACCGGGGAGCTGTTTTTT. Its protein is CASRQPGLADTGELFF.

V gene TRBV5-1 combines with J gene TRBJ2-5; D perhaps matches TRBD1 (5 bases). Looked up from germline, CDR1 is SGHRS and CDR2 is YFSETQ. Trimming took 1 base from V and 5 from J, leaving 9 bases between them. There are 13 residues in the CDR3. In nucleotides, the CDR3 is TGCGCCAGCAGCTTGCAGGGAAAGGAGACCCAGTACTTC. Amino acid sequence: CASSLQGKETQYF. The variable domain in full, with the rest retrieved from reference TRBV5-1 and TRBJ2-5, is KAGVTQTPRYLIKTRGQQVTLSCSPISGHRSVSWYQQTPGQGLQFLFEYFSETQRNKGNFPGRFSGRQFSNSRSEMNVSTLELGDSALYLCASSLQGKETQYFGPGTRLLVL.

V gene TRBV7-3 combines with J gene TRBJ2-1; D may match TRBD1 or TRBD2 (5 bases each). The CDR3 totals 13 residues. V lost 0 bases to trimming and J lost 9 bases, with 9 bases between them. Germline-derived CDR1 and CDR2 are SGHTA and FQGTGA. The CDR3 nucleotides read TGTGCCAGCAGCTTAACCGGGGCCACTGAGCAGTTCTTC. Protein product: CASSLTGATEQFF.

The V call is TRBV7-2, the J call TRBJ1-4, with TRBD1 matching over 8 bases. V lost 6 bases and J lost 8; bases outside the gene matches: 14. The CDR3 extends over 16 amino acids. From germline, CDR1 is SGHTA and CDR2 FQGNSA. CDR3 DNA: TGTGCCAGCAGTCAAGGACAGGGACGGGGAAACGAAAAACTGTTTTTT. Amino acid sequence: CASSQGQGRGNEKLFF. Together with reference TRBV7-2 and TRBJ1-4, the CDR3 gives the full variable domain: GAGVSQSPSNKVTEKGKDVELRCDPISGHTALYWYRQSLGQGLEFLIYFQGNSAPDKSGLPSDRFSAERTGGSVSTLTIQRTQQEDSAVYLCASSQGQGRGNEKLFFGSGTQLSVL.

V and J are TRBV4-1 and TRBJ2-1; D is unresolved. Germline CDR1 MGHRA, CDR2 YSYEKL. The germline V and J ends were trimmed by 2 bases and 10 bases, with 6 bases remaining between them. This CDR3 comprises 11 residues. This CDR3 is CASSQSREQFF. The CDR3 nucleotides read TGCGCCAGCAGCCAATCACGCGAGCAGTTCTTC.

With regard to this clone: The junction shows a germline mismatch at one end, possibly a read error. The V gene is TRBV28, the J gene TRBJ1-4, with a tentative D call TRBD1 (6 bases). This CDR3 contains 15 residues. Germline-derived CDR1 and CDR2 are MDHEN and SYDVKM. CDR3 sequence reads: CASSLTVIRGERLFF. The CDR3 DNA is TGTGCCAGCAGTTTGACAGTCATAAGGGGGGAAAGACTGTTTTTT.

The chain carries TRBV19 and TRBJ1-5; D is possibly TRBD1 (5 bases). Germline values: CDR1 LNHDA, CDR2 SQIVND (reference sequence). V shed 5 bases and J shed 7 bases, with 18 bases lying between them. The CDR3 sequence is 15 residues long. The CDR3, as DNA: TGTGCCAGTAGTCCCGGGACGGTTGCCCGGCAGCCCCAGCATTTT. This translates into CASSPGTVARQPQHF. The whole variable domain, filled in from reference TRBV19 and TRBJ1-5, reads DGGITQSPKYLFRKEGQNVTLSCEQNLNHDAMYWYRQDPGQGLRLIYYSQIVNDFQKGDIAEGYSVSREKKESFPLTVTSAQKNPTAFYLCASSPGTVARQPQHFGDGTRLSIL.

The V and J genes are TRBV5-6 and TRBJ2-5; D remains ambiguous. The CDR3 has 11 residues. Germline CDR1 and CDR2: SGHDT and YYEEEE. The germline V and J ends were trimmed by 2 bases and 7 bases, with 6 bases remaining between them. The CDR3 spells CASSFIGTQYF. CDR3 in DNA: TGTGCCAGCAGCTTTATCGGGACCCAGTACTTC.

The rearrangement uses TRBV11-3 and TRBJ2-1, with 9 bases that match TRBD2. V lost 5 bases to trimming and J lost 4 bases; unmatched junction nucleotides: 12. The CDR3 spans 17 residues. CDR1 SGHNT and CDR2 YENEEA come from the germline V gene. DNA for the CDR3: TGTGCCAGCAGCCCCCAAGCGGGGGGTTCCTTTTACAATGAGCAGTTCTTC. Residues: CASSPQAGGSFYNEQFF.

The rearrangement joins TRBV7-7 to TRBJ2-7, with 9 bases identical to TRBD1. Trimming cost V 5 bases and J 1 base; bases outside gene matches: 6. Germline-derived CDR1 and CDR2 are SSHAT and FNYEAQ (reference sequence). The CDR3 has 15 amino acids. The CDR3 spells CASSPTGGWSYEQYF. CDR3 nucleotide sequence: TGTGCCAGCAGCCCGACAGGGGGTTGGTCCTACGAGCAGTACTTC.

The chain couples TRBV28 to TRBJ1-5, with D uncertain. In germline, CDR1 is MDHEN, CDR2 SYDVKM. The CDR3 is 14 amino acids. V lost 6 bases to trimming and J lost 6 bases, with 15 bases between them. CDR3 in DNA: TGTGCCAGCAGACTTACCCCGGGGTTTCAGCCCCAGCATTTT. Its protein is CASRLTPGFQPQHF.

The chain has TRBV28 and TRBJ2-7; possibly TRBD2 for D (6 bases). This CDR3 spans 13 amino acids. Trimming shortened V by 3 bases and J by 6 bases, and 12 bases separated the two germline ends. Per germline, CDR1 MDHEN and CDR2 SYDVKM. The CDR3 bases are TGTGCCAGCAGTTTGTCCCCGCGGGGCGAGCAGTACTTC. This encodes CASSLSPRGEQYF.

The chain links TRBV5-1 to TRBJ1-1; D remains unclear. The CDR3 has 15 residues. V gave up 1 base and J gave up 0 bases, with 10 bases separating them. Per the germline V gene, CDR1 is SGHRS and CDR2 is YFSETQ. The CDR3 sequence is CASSLSSALNTEAFF. The CDR3 nucleotides are TGCGCCAGCAGCTTGTCGTCAGCCTTGAACACTGAAGCTTTCTTT.

The chain couples TRBV19 to TRBJ2-7; perhaps TRBD1 as D (5 bases). The V gene lost 6 bases and the J gene lost 2 bases, with 11 bases spanning the gap. The germline V gene encodes CDR1 LNHDA and CDR2 SQIVND (reference sequence). The CDR3 is 13 residues long. The CDR3 DNA reads TGTGCCAGTAGGAGGACAAATACCTACGAGCAGTACTTC. This encodes CASRRTNTYEQYF. The variable domain in full, with the rest retrieved from reference TRBV19 and TRBJ2-7, is DGGITQSPKYLFRKEGQNVTLSCEQNLNHDAMYWYRQDPGQGLRLIYYSQIVNDFQKGDIAEGYSVSREKKESFPLTVTSAQKNPTAFYLCASRRTNTYEQYFGPGTRLTVT.

The chain joins TRBV4-2 to TRBJ1-1, with TRBD1 matching over 7 bases. CDR3 length equals 14 residues. V lost 0 bases, J lost 7 bases, and 5 bases stayed unmatched. Germline V CDR1 and CDR2: LGHNA, YNFKEQ. The DNA for the CDR3 is TGTGCCAGCAGCCAAGAAGGGACAGACCGTGAAGCTTTCTTT. Its protein is CASSQEGTDREAFF.

The rearrangement joins TRBV18 to TRBJ1-4, with 10 bases matching TRBD1. Germline-derived CDR1 and CDR2 are KGHSH and LQKENI. The CDR3 runs to 15 residues. V shed 0 bases, J shed 5 bases, and the junction held 0 bases outside the gene matches. The CDR3 DNA follows: TGTGCCAGCTCACCACCGGGACAGGGGAATGAAAAACTGTTTTTT. Encoded protein: CASSPPGQGNEKLFF.

This chain joins TRBV5-1 and TRBJ2-2, with D possibly TRBD1 on 5 matching bases. From germline, CDR1 is SGHRS and CDR2 YFSETQ. The V gene lost 4 bases and the J gene lost 1 base, with 20 bases spanning the gap. The CDR3 covers 18 residues. The CDR3 bases are TGCGCCAGCAGCCCAGATCGACAGAGCTACAAGAACACCGGGGAGCTGTTTTTT. Residues: CASSPDRQSYKNTGELFF.

The chain joins TRBV2 to TRBJ2-7, with D possibly matching TRBD2 (6 bases). V dropped 7 bases and J dropped 3 bases, with 19 bases sitting between them. There are 15 residues in the CDR3. From germline, CDR1 is SNHLY and CDR2 FYNNEI. CDR3 region: CASNPFRERYYEQYF. The CDR3 DNA sequence: TGTGCCAGCAACCCCTTCCGGGAGCGATACTACGAGCAGTACTTC. Looking up the rest from reference TRBV2 and TRBJ2-7 gives the full variable domain: EPEVTQTPSHQVTQMGQEVILRCVPISNHLYFYWYRQILGQKVEFLVSFYNNEISEKSEIFDDQFSVERPDGSNFTLKIRSTKLEDSAMYFCASNPFRERYYEQYFGPGTRLTVT.